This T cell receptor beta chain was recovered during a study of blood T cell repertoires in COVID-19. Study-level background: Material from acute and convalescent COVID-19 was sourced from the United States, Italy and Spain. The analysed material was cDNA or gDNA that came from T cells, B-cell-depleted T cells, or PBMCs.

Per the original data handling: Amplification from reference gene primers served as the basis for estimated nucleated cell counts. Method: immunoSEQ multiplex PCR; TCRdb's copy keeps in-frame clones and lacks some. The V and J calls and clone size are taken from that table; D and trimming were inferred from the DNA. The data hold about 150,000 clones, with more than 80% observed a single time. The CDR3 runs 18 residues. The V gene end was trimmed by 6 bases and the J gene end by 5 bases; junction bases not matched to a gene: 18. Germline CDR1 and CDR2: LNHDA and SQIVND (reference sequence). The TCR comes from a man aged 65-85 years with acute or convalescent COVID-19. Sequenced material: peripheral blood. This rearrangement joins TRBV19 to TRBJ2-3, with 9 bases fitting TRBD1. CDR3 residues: CASSIPPGQGGSGDTQYF. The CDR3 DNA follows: TGTGCCAGTAGCATCCCCCCGGGACAGGGTGGAAGCGGAGATACGCAGTATTTT. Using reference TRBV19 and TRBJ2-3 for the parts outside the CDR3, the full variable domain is DGGITQSPKYLFRKEGQNVTLSCEQNLNHDAMYWYRQDPGQGLRLIYYSQIVNDFQKGDIAEGYSVSREKKESFPLTVTSAQKNPTAFYLCASSIPPGQGGSGDTQYFGPGTRLTVL.